The 5 T cell receptor beta chains reported below all come from one sample, sequenced in a study of blood T cell repertoires in COVID-19. The method was immunoSEQ multiplex PCR; TCRdb's version includes in-frame clones alone and lacks a portion of them. Of 120,000 to 150,000 clones detected, about 88% appear once; the ten largest clones hold roughly 2.5%. The sequenced sample was peripheral blood. The origin of the receptors is a human donor with COVID-19, enrolled during active disease. The donor label of this sample is uncertain.

This chain's CDR3 is CATSPGLYTEAFF. CDR3 nucleotides: TGTGCCACCTCTCCGGGGTTGTACACTGAAGCTTTCTTT. The chain joins TRBV12-3 or TRBV12-4 to TRBJ1-1; D unresolved. Trimming removed 10 bases from V and 3 bases from J, with 15 bases in between. The CDR3 is 13 amino acids.

This clone was seen just once. The genes are TRBV6-6 and TRBJ2-3; the match to TRBD1 covers 7 bases. Germline assignment: CDR1 MNHNY and CDR2 SVGAGI (reference sequence). The ends lost 2 bases at V and 2 bases at J; junction bases unmatched: 4. The CDR3 totals 15 residues. Here the CDR3 reads CASSYGGQTTDTQYF. The CDR3 nucleotides are TGTGCCAGCAGTTACGGGGGACAGACCACAGATACGCAGTATTTT.

The genes are TRBV5-5 and TRBJ2-7; D might be TRBD1 (6 bases). Looked up from germline, CDR1 is SGHKS and CDR2 is YYEKEE (reference sequence). The ends were cut back, 0 bases at V and 2 bases at J, with 18 bases in the middle. The CDR3 sequence is 17 residues long. CDR3 nucleotides: TGTGCCAGCAGCTTGGCCGGTAGGGGGAGAACCGCCTACGAGCAGTACTTC. This sequence encodes CASSLAGRGRTAYEQYF. The whole variable domain, remainder taken from reference TRBV5-5 and TRBJ2-7, is DAGVTQSPTHLIKTRGQQVTLRCSPISGHKSVSWYQQVLGQGPQFIFQYYEKEERGRGNFPDRFSARQFPNYSSELNVNALLLGDSALYLCASSLAGRGRTAYEQYFGPGTRLTVT.

The chain links TRBV2 to TRBJ1-5; D call uncertain. There are 13 residues in the CDR3. Germline CDR1 reads SNHLY; CDR2 reads FYNNEI. The ends were cut back, 7 bases at V and 6 bases at J, with 13 bases in the middle. CDR3 residues: CASNPSEGQPQHF. Written as DNA, the CDR3 is TGTGCCAGCAATCCCTCCGAGGGTCAGCCCCAGCATTTT.

The rearrangement links TRBV11-3 to TRBJ2-7, with 8 positions matching TRBD2. The V and J ends lost 8 bases and 2 bases, in that order; junction bases with no gene match: 8. Germline CDR1 SGHNT, CDR2 YENEEA. This CDR3 has 14 residues. CDR3 amino acids: CASAQRGITYEQYF. CDR3 coding DNA: TGTGCCAGCGCCCAGCGGGGGATCACCTACGAGCAGTACTTC. Full variable domain (rest looked up from reference TRBV11-3 and TRBJ2-7): EAGVVQSPRYKIIEKKQPVAFWCNPISGHNTLYWYLQNLGQGPELLIRYENEEAVDDSQLPKDRFSAERLKGVDSTLKIQPAELGDSAVYLCASAQRGITYEQYFGPGTRLTVT.